This T cell receptor (beta chain) was found in a study of molecular identifiers for immune sequencing clone quantification. TCRdb independently ran MiXCR on the PCR reads; one entry per CDR3 protein. This sample has about 640,000 distinct CDR3 sequences, with about 20% found just once. This clonotype was picked up a small number of times. This CDR3 contains 17 residues. Germline V gives CDR1 SEHNR, CDR2 FQNEAQ (reference sequence). The V and J ends lost 2 bases and 3 bases, in that order; junction bases with no gene match: 6. The sequence was collected from a human donor in good health. Some libraries in this study had Jurkat cell RNA spiked in. Sequencing input: naive CD8+ T cells from blood, with Jurkat cell RNA spiked in. Subset given: FACS-sorted CD8+CD4-CCR7+CD45RA+ naive T cells. V gene TRBV7-9 combines with J gene TRBJ2-1, with 11 bases matching TRBD2. The CDR3 DNA reads as TGTGCCAGCAGCTTAACGGCTAGCGGGGGGAACTACAATGAGCAGTTCTTC. Encoded protein: CASSLTASGGNYNEQFF. The entire variable domain, with the rest obtained from reference TRBV7-9 and TRBJ2-1, is as follows: DTGVSQNPRHKITKRGQNVTFRCDPISEHNRLYWYRQTLGQGPEFLTYFQNEAQLEKSRLLSDRFSAERPKGSFSTLEIQRTEQGDSAMYLCASSLTASGGNYNEQFFGPGTRLTVL.